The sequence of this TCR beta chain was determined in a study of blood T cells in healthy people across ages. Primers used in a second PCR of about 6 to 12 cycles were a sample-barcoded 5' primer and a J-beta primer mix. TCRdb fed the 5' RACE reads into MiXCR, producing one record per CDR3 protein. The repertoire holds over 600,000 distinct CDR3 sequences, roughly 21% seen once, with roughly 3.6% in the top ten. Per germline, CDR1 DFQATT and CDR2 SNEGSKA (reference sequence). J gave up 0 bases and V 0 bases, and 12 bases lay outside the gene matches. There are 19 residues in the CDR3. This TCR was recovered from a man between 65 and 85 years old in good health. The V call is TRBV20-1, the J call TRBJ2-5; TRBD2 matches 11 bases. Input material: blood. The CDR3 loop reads CSAREGISGRAAYQETQYF. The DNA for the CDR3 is TGCAGTGCTAGAGAGGGGATTAGCGGGAGGGCGGCTTACCAAGAGACCCAGTACTTC.